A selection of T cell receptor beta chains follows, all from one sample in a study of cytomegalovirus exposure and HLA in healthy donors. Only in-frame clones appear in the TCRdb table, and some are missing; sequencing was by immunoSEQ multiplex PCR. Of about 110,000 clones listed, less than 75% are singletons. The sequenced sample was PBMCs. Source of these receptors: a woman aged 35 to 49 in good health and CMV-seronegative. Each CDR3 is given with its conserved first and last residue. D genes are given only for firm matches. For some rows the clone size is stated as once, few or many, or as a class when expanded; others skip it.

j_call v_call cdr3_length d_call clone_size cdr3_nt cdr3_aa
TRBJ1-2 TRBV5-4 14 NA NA TGTGCCAGCAGCAGGGACGGGGGTGGCTATGGCTACACCTTC CASSRDGGGYGYTF
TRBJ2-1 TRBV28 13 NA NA TGTGCCAGCAGTTTGGGGGCGTCCAATGAGCAGTTCTTC CASSLGASNEQFF
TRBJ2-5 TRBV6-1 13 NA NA TGTGCCAGCAGTGACTGGACAGACGAGACCCAGTACTTC CASSDWTDETQYF
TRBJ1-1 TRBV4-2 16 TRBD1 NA TGTGCCAGCAGCCGGGCCCGCGGGACAGGGAACACTGAAGCTTTCTTT CASSRARGTGNTEAFF
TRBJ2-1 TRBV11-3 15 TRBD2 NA TGTGCCAGCAGCGGAAGTAGCGGGATAAACAATGAGCAGTTCTTC CASSGSSGINNEQFF
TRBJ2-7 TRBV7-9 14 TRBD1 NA TGTGCCAGCAGCTTAGGACAGGGCACCTACGAGCAGTACTTC CASSLGQGTYEQYF
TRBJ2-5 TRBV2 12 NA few TGTGCCAGCAGTGTGCTAGAGGAGACCCAGTACTTC CASSVLEETQYF
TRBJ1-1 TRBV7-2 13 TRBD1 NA TGTGCCAGCAGGCCGTACAGGGGTACTGAAGCTTTCTTT CASRPYRGTEAFF
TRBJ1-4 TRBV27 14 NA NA TGTGCCAGCAGTTTTGGACAGAATCGGGGAAAACTGTTTTTT CASSFGQNRGKLFF
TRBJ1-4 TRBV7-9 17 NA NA TGTGCCAGCAGCTTAATAAGGGGGAGTCTCACTAATGAAAAACTGTTTTTT CASSLIRGSLTNEKLFF
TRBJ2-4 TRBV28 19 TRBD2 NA TGTGCCAGCAGTCTATTAAGTCCGACTAGCGGGAGGGACGAAAACATTCAGTACTTC CASSLLSPTSGRDENIQYF
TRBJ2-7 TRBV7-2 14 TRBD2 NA TGTGCCAGCAGCTCACCCGGGACTACGGCCGAGCAGTACTTC CASSSPGTTAEQYF
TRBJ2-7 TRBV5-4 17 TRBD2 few TGTGCCAGCAGCTTGGGTGGTACTAGCGAACTCTCCTACGAGCAGTACTTC CASSLGGTSELSYEQYF
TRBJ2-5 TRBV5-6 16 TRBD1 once TGTGCCAGCAGCCGGGCGGTGACAGGGCCCCAAGAGACCCAGTACTTC CASSRAVTGPQETQYF
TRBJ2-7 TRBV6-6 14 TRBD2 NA TGTGCCAGCAGACCGGGACTAGCGGGCTACGAGCAGTACTTC CASRPGLAGYEQYF
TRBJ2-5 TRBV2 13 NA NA TGTGCCAGCAACAGGCTAAAACAAGAGACCCAGTACTTC CASNRLKQETQYF
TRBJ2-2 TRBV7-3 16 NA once TGTGCCAGCAGCTTATGGGGGGGACAGAACACCGGGGAGCTGTTTTTT CASSLWGGQNTGELFF
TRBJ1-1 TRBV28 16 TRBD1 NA TGTGCCAGCAGTTTCGAGGACAGGGAACCCCTGCGACAAGCTTTCTTT CASSFEDREPLRQAFF
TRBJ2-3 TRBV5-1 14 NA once TGCGCCAGCAGCTTAGACAGCCCTCCAAATACGCAGTATTTT CASSLDSPPNTQYF
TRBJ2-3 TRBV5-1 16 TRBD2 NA TGCGCCAGCAGCGGACTAGCGGGAGGGAACACAGATACGCAGTATTTT CASSGLAGGNTDTQYF
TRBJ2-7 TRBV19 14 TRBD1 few TGTGCCAGTAGTGTGGACAGGGCAGTCCACGAGCAGTACTTC CASSVDRAVHEQYF
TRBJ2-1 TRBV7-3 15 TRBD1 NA TGTGCCAGCAGCCATGACAGGGCCTCGTACAATGAGCAGTTCTTC CASSHDRASYNEQFF
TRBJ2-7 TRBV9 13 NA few TGTGCCAGCAGCGTAGGTCAGAACTACGAGCAGTACTTC CASSVGQNYEQYF
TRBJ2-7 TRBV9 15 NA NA TGTGCCAGCAGCGTAGCGGCGGGACGGCCCTACGAGCAGTACTTC CASSVAAGRPYEQYF
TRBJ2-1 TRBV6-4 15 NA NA TGTGCCAGCAGTGACGGTTTAGCAGCTAAGAATGAGCAGTTCTTC CASSDGLAAKNEQFF
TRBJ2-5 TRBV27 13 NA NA TGTGCCAGCAGTTTCGGGCCCCAGGGGACCCAGTACTTC CASSFGPQGTQYF
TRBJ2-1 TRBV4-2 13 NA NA TGTGCCAGCAGAAAAGACACGCACAATGAGCAGTTCTTC CASRKDTHNEQFF
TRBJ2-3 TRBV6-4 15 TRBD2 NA TGTGCCAGCAGTGATGGCGGGGGGACTGCAGATACGCAGTATTTT CASSDGGGTADTQYF
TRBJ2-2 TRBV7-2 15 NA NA TGTGCCAGCAGGGAAAGGTCAGGGCCCACCGGGGAGCTGTTTTTT CASRERSGPTGELFF
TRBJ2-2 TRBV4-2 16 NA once TGTGCCAGCAGCCAAGATGGGACTTTTAACACCGGGGAGCTGTTTTTT CASSQDGTFNTGELFF
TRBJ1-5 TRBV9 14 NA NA TGTGCCAGCAGCGTAGGAGGGGAGGTGGAGCCCCAGCATTTT CASSVGGEVEPQHF
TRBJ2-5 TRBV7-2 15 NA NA TGTGCCAGCAGCTCCCCGTACGCAGGGAAAGAGACCCAGTACTTC CASSSPYAGKETQYF
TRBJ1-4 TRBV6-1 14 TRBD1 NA TGTGCCAGCAGTGTGCAGGGGGCAAGGGAAAAACTGTTTTTT CASSVQGAREKLFF
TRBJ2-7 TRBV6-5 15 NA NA TGTGCCAGCAGGAAACGGGTCCGAAACTCCTACGAGCAGTACTTC CASRKRVRNSYEQYF
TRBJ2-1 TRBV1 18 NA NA TGCACCAGCAGCCCCTTGGGCCTACTAGCGGGGGGGGGCTATGAGCAGTTCTTC CTSSPLGLLAGGGYEQFF
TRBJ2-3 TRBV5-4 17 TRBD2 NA TGTGCCAGCAGCTTGGGGGCTAGCGGGGGAGGCACAGATACGCAGTATTTT CASSLGASGGGTDTQYF
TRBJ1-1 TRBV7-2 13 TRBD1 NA TGTGCCAGCAGCTCAGGGGGTCTTGGGGGAGCTTTCTTT CASSSGGLGGAFF
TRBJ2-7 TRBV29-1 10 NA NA TGCAGCGTACTCCTCTACGAGCAGTACTTC CSVLLYEQYF
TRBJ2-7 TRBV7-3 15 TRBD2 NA TGTGCCAGCAGCCTTACTAGCGGGGCCTCCTACGAGCAGTACTTC CASSLTSGASYEQYF
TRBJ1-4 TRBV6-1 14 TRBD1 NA TGTGCCAGCAGTGAACGGGGGACAGACGAAAAACTGTTTTTT CASSERGTDEKLFF
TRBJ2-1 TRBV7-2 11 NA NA TGTGCCAGCAGCTTAGACCTCCGGTGGTTCTTC CASSLDLRWFF
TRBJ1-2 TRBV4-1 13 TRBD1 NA TGCGCCAGCAGCCGACCGGGACAGGGGAGCTACACCTTC CASSRPGQGSYTF
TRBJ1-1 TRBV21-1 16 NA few TGTGCCAGCACCCTTTCCCCGGGACACTTGAACACTGAAGCTTTCTTT CASTLSPGHLNTEAFF
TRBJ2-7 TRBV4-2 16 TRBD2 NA TGTGCCAGCAGCCAAGATGGGGCGGGAGGGTCCTACGAGCAGTACTTC CASSQDGAGGSYEQYF
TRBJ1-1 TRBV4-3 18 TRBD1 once TGCGCCAGCAGCCAAAAATCCCTTTTCTATCAGGGGGCCACTGAAGCTTTCTTT CASSQKSLFYQGATEAFF
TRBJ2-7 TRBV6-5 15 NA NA TGTGCCAGCAGTTACTCGAGTGCAGACTACTACGAGCAGTACTTC CASSYSSADYYEQYF
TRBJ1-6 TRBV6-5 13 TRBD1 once TGTGCCAGCAGTCGGGGACAGGGTTCACCCCTCCACTTT CASSRGQGSPLHF
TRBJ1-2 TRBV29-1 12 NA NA TGCAGCGTTGCGTCAGGGGTGGGCGGCTACACCTTC CSVASGVGGYTF
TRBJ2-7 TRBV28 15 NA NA TGTGCCAGCAGTTTGTCACTTACGGGATCCTACGAGCAGTACTTC CASSLSLTGSYEQYF
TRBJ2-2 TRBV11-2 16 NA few TGTGCCAGCAGCAAATATAGCGGAAGAAACACCGGGGAGCTGTTTTTT CASSKYSGRNTGELFF
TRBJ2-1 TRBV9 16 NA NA TGTGCCAGCAGCGTTCTTAGGGAGACCTACGCCAATGAGCAGTTCTTC CASSVLRETYANEQFF
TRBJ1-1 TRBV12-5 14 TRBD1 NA TGTGCTAGTGGTTTGGGGGGACAGTACACTGAAGCTTTCTTT CASGLGGQYTEAFF
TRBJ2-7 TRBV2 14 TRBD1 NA TGTGCCAGCAGTGCCGACAGGGCCCGAAGCGAGCAGTACTTC CASSADRARSEQYF
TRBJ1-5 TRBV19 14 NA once TGTGCCAGTAGTCAGGGCGCGGGCAATCAGCCCCAGCATTTT CASSQGAGNQPQHF
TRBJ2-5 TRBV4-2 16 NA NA TGTGCCAGCAGCCAAGCCCTCCAAGCGGACCAAGAGACCCAGTACTTC CASSQALQADQETQYF
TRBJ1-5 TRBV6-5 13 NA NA TGTGCCAGCAGTTACGGGCAGGGTGGGCCCCAGCATTTT CASSYGQGGPQHF
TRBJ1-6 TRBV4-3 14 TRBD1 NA TGCGCCAGCAGCTTTGGACAGGGAGGGTCACCCCTCCACTTT CASSFGQGGSPLHF
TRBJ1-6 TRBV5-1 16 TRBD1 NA TGCGCCAGCAGCCCGGGGTTGACAGGGGATAATTCACCCCTCCACTTT CASSPGLTGDNSPLHF
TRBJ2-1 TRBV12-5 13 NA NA TGTGCTAGTGGTATCCTCGGTGTAAATGAGCAGTTCTTC CASGILGVNEQFF
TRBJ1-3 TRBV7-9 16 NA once TGTGCCAGCAGCCCACATCCATCGGGATCTGGAAACACCATATATTTT CASSPHPSGSGNTIYF